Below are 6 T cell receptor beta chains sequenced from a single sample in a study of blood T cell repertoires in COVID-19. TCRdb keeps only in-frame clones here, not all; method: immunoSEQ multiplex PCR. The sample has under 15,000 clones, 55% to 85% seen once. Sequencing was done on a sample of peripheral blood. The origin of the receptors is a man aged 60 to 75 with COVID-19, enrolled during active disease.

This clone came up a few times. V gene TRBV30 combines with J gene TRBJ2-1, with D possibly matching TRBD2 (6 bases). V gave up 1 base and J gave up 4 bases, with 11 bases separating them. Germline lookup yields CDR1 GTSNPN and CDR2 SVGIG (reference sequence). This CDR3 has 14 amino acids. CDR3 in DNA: TGTGCCTGGAGTGATGATAGCGGTTACAATGAGCAGTTCTTC. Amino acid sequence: CAWSDDSGYNEQFF.

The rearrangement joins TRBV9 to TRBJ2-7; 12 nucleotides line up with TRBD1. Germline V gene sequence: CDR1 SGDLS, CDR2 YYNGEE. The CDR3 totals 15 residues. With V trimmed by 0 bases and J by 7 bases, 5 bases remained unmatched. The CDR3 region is CASSVDGTGGGEQYF. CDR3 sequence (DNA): TGTGCCAGCAGCGTAGACGGGACAGGGGGCGGGGAGCAGTACTTC.

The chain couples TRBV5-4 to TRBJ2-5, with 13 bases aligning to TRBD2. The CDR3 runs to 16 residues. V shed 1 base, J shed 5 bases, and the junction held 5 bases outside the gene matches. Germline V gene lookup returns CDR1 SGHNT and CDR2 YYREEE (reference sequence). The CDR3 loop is CASSLTSGGGQETQYF. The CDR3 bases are TGTGCCAGCAGCTTGACTAGCGGGGGGGGTCAGGAGACCCAGTACTTC.

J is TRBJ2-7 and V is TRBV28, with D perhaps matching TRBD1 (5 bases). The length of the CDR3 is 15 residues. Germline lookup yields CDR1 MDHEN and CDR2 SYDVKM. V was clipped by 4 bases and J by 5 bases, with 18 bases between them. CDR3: CASSYQGGSVHEQYF. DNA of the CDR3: TGTGCCAGCAGTTATCAGGGTGGATCCGTCCACGAGCAGTACTTC.

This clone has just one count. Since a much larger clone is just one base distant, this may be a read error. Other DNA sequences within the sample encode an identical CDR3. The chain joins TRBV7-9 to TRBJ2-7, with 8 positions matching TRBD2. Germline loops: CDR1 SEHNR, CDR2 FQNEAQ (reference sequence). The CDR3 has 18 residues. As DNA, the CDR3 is TGCCCCAGCAGCTTCGGGGGCGGCGCGGGGGGCGCATCCTACGAGCAGTACTTC. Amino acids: CPSSFGGGAGGASYEQYF.

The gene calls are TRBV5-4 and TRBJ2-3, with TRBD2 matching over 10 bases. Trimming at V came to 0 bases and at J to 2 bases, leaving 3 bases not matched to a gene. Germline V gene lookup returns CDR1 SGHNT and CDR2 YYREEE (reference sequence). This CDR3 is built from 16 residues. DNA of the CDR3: TGTGCCAGCAGCTTGGGACTAGCGGGTCCCACAGATACGCAGTATTTT. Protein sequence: CASSLGLAGPTDTQYF.